These 28 T cell receptor beta chains originate from one sample sequenced in a study of CD8 T cells in Susac syndrome. The authors reverse transcribed roughly 0.5 to 1 ug RNA with random hexamers. TCRdb itself ran the immunoSEQ multiplex PCR reads through MiXCR, one entry per CDR3 protein. The repertoire holds roughly 130,000 distinct CDR3 sequences, with just under 95% as singletons. The source material was CD8+ T cells from PBMCs. Receptor source: a human donor with Susac syndrome.

V usage is TRBV29-1 and J usage is TRBJ2-7; D possibly corresponds to TRBD2 (5 bases). Germline values: CDR1 SQVTM, CDR2 ANQGSEA. V was pared by 2 bases and J by 3 bases, with 20 bases between. The CDR3 consists of 16 residues. CDR3 protein: CSVEHPNGIGHYEQYF. Written as DNA, the CDR3 is TGCAGCGTTGAACATCCTAACGGGATAGGGCACTACGAGCAGTACTTC.

Of note for this clonotype: A read error may produce the germline difference seen at one junction end. The V gene is TRBV29-1, the J gene TRBJ1-1, with TRBD1 as a possible D gene (5 bases). Germline V gene data show CDR1 as SQVTM and CDR2 as ANQGSEA. CDR3 length equals 13 residues. CDR3 loop: CSVTPRGAAEAFF. The CDR3 nucleotides read TGCAGCGTCACCCCGCGAGGGGCAGCTGAAGCCTTCTTT.

CDR3 amino acids: CSARDPLRAGAPYNEQFF. As DNA, the CDR3 is TGCAGTGCTAGGGACCCCCTTAGAGCGGGGGCACCCTACAATGAGCAGTTCTTC. The gene calls are TRBV20-1 and TRBJ2-1, with TRBD2 matching 8 bases. The CDR3 totals 18 residues. With 3 bases clipped from V and 2 bases from J, the junction kept 15 bases outside the gene matches. Germline CDR1 is DFQATT and CDR2 is SNEGSKA (reference sequence).

The chain has TRBV18 and TRBJ2-1; D not certain. V gave up 2 bases and J gave up 8 bases, with 4 bases separating them. The germline V gene has CDR1 KGHSH and CDR2 LQKENI. This CDR3 is 11 amino acids long. CDR3 loop: CASSPSHEQFF. CDR3 DNA: TGTGCCAGCTCACCATCCCATGAGCAGTTCTTC.

The J gene is TRBJ2-7, the V gene TRBV9; tentatively, D is TRBD1 (6 bases). The CDR3 is 14 residues long. Trimming removed 3 bases at V and 5 bases at J, with 15 bases between. From germline, CDR1 is SGDLS and CDR2 YYNGEE. The CDR3 spells CASSAQGMGNEQYF. The CDR3 DNA reads as TGTGCCAGCAGCGCACAGGGAATGGGAAACGAGCAGTACTTC.

V and J are TRBV9 and TRBJ1-3; no firm D call. The CDR3 is 14 residues long. CDR1 SGDLS and CDR2 YYNGEE come from the germline V gene. V dropped 3 bases and J dropped 4 bases, with 11 bases sitting between them. As DNA, the CDR3 is TGTGCCAGCAGCGATTCCGGGTCCGGAAACACCATATATTTT. Translated: CASSDSGSGNTIYF. Variable domain in full (rest from reference TRBV9 and TRBJ1-3): DSGVTQTPKHLITATGQRVTLRCSPRSGDLSVYWYQQSLDQGLQFLIQYYNGEERAKGNILERFSAQQFPDLHSELNLSSLELGDSALYFCASSDSGSGNTIYFGEGSWLTVV.

V usage is TRBV7-2 and J usage is TRBJ2-5; 8 bases agree with TRBD1. Unmatched junction bases numbered 5, after V lost 6 bases and J lost 5 bases. Germline CDR1 and CDR2: SGHTA and FQGNSA. CDR3 size: 13 residues. CDR3 sequence: CASSQGAPETQYF. The CDR3 region has the DNA TGTGCCAGCAGTCAGGGGGCTCCTGAGACCCAGTACTTC.

V gene TRBV18 combines with J gene TRBJ1-1; D not resolved. Looked up from germline, CDR1 is KGHSH and CDR2 is LQKENI. The CDR3 has 12 residues. V was shortened by 5 bases and J by 4 bases, with 8 bases between the two germline ends. CDR3 nucleotide sequence: TGTGCCAGCTCAAAGACTCGCACTGAAGCTTTCTTT. The encoded protein is CASSKTRTEAFF.

The chain has TRBV6-2 or TRBV6-3 and TRBJ2-2; a weak D match, TRBD2 (5 bases). CDR3 length equals 16 residues. Trimming pared 5 bases from V and 2 bases from J, leaving 15 bases between. Germline V CDR1 and CDR2: MNHEY, SVGEGT. In nucleotides, the CDR3 is TGTGCCAGCAGTGCGCGCCGCGGGCTAAACACCGGGGAGCTGTTTTTT. Its protein product is CASSARRGLNTGELFF.

V is TRBV11-2 and J is TRBJ2-1, with 8 positions matching TRBD1. V gave up 7 bases and J gave up 2 bases; unmatched junction bases: 4. The length of the CDR3 is 14 residues. Germline V gene lookup returns CDR1 SGHAT and CDR2 FQNNGV. The CDR3 loop reads CASTDRGPYNEQFF. The CDR3, as DNA: TGTGCCAGCACCGACAGGGGACCCTACAATGAGCAGTTCTTC. Using reference TRBV11-2 and TRBJ2-1 for the parts outside the CDR3, the full variable domain is EAGVAQSPRYKIIEKRQSVAFWCNPISGHATLYWYQQILGQGPKLLIQFQNNGVVDDSQLPKDRFSAERLKGVDSTLKIQPAKLEDSAVYLCASTDRGPYNEQFFGPGTRLTVL.

This clonotype was recorded once. V gene TRBV4-1 combines with J gene TRBJ1-5, with no clear D. Germline CDR1 MGHRA, CDR2 YSYEKL. The CDR3 spans 15 residues. Trimming shortened V by 1 base and J by 0 bases, and 7 bases separated the two germline ends. The CDR3 is CASSQAKDSNQPQHF. CDR3 DNA: TGCGCCAGCAGCCAAGCAAAGGATAGCAATCAGCCCCAGCATTTT.

This clonotype has only one observation. The chain carries TRBV5-6 and TRBJ2-4; no firm D call. This CDR3 comprises 12 residues. Germline lookup yields CDR1 SGHDT and CDR2 YYEEEE. The V and J ends lost 4 bases and 9 bases respectively, with 11 bases between them. CDR3 sequence: CASSALAGIQYF. DNA for the CDR3: TGTGCCAGCAGCGCACTGGCTGGCATTCAGTACTTC.

The CDR3 nucleotides are TGTGCCAGCACCGGACGGCCCACAGATACGCAGTATTTT. This codes for CASTGRPTDTQYF. The chain recombines TRBV25-1 with TRBJ2-3; D is uncertain. The V gene lost 7 bases and the J gene lost 2 bases, with 10 bases spanning the gap. The CDR3 spans 13 residues. Germline CDR1 and CDR2: MGHDK and SYGVNS.

The V call is TRBV12-5, the J call TRBJ2-7; D tentatively fits TRBD1 or TRBD2 (5 bases each). The CDR3 runs 13 residues. V was cut by 4 bases and J by 0 bases, with 7 bases left in between. The germline V gene encodes CDR1 LGHNT and CDR2 FRNRAP. The CDR3 reads CASGSGGSYEQYF. As DNA, the CDR3 is TGTGCTAGTGGTTCTGGGGGCTCCTACGAGCAGTACTTC.

The J gene is TRBJ1-2, the V gene TRBV7-9; a weak D match, TRBD1 (6 bases). Between the trimmed V and J ends, which lost 4 bases and 0 bases, there was a span of 12 bases. The CDR3 sequence is 15 residues long. Germline CDR1 reads SEHNR; CDR2 reads FQNEAQ (reference sequence). In nucleotides, the CDR3 is TGTGCCAGCAGCTCCACAGGGTCCCCTAACTATGGCTACACCTTC. Its translation is CASSSTGSPNYGYTF.

The rearrangement joins TRBV19 to TRBJ1-4, with D possibly being TRBD1 (5 bases). The CDR3 is 13 amino acids. CDR1 and CDR2 from the germline V gene are LNHDA and SQIVND (reference sequence). Trimming took 9 bases from V and 7 from J, leaving 15 bases between them. The CDR3 protein is CASRQLAGEKLFF. The CDR3 DNA sequence: TGTGCCAGCAGACAGCTCGCAGGTGAAAAACTGTTTTTT.

The chain joins TRBV2 to TRBJ1-1; the match to TRBD1 covers 7 bases. CDR3 length: 15 amino acids. V shed 4 bases, J shed 2 bases, and the junction held 7 bases outside the gene matches. Germline assignment: CDR1 SNHLY and CDR2 FYNNEI. CDR3 sequence: CASSVLGDSNTEAFF. For the CDR3, the DNA is TGTGCCAGCAGTGTATTAGGGGACAGCAACACTGAAGCTTTCTTT.

This chain joins TRBV7-9 and TRBJ1-1, with D unresolved. Germline V lookup: CDR1 SEHNR, CDR2 FQNEAQ (reference sequence). CDR3 length: 12 residues. V lost 1 base to trimming and J lost 6 bases, with 6 bases between them. The chain's CDR3 is CASSLGFSEAFF. The CDR3 DNA sequence: TGTGCCAGCAGCTTAGGGTTCTCTGAAGCTTTCTTT.

The chain uses TRBV2 and TRBJ2-1, with TRBD2 matching 8 bases. The CDR3 loop spans 14 amino acids. The trim removed 4 bases at V and 9 bases at J, leaving 8 bases unmatched. CDR1 and CDR2 (germline): SNHLY, FYNNEI. The chain's CDR3 is CASSGLASGVEQFF. The CDR3 DNA is TGTGCCAGCAGTGGACTAGCGTCTGGGGTTGAGCAGTTCTTC.

The chain recombines TRBV7-3 with TRBJ2-5, with D possibly being TRBD1 or TRBD2 (5 bases each). V gave up 5 bases and J gave up 3 bases, with 19 bases separating them. CDR1 and CDR2 (germline): SGHTA, FQGTGA. This CDR3 region has 16 residues. CDR3 region: CASSPAPGRGEETQYF. The CDR3, as DNA: TGTGCCAGCAGCCCAGCCCCGGGACGGGGAGAAGAGACCCAGTACTTC.

V usage is TRBV4-1 and J usage is TRBJ1-6; 8 bases fit TRBD1. CDR3 size: 13 residues. CDR1 is MGHRA, CDR2 YSYEKL, per germline. Losses at the gene ends were 10 bases for V and 10 bases for J; bases not matched to a gene: 9. This CDR3 is CATRGQGASPLHF. The CDR3 coding sequence is TGCGCCACCCGAGGGCAGGGGGCATCACCCCTCCACTTT.

The V gene is TRBV19, the J gene TRBJ1-5; 9 positions match TRBD1. The junction had 9 bases not matched to a gene; V was cut back by 5 bases and J by 4 bases. The CDR3 has 16 amino acids. Germline CDR1 reads LNHDA; CDR2 reads SQIVND (reference sequence). CDR3 residues: CASSLRQGGGNQPQHF. The CDR3 DNA reads TGTGCCAGTAGTCTAAGACAGGGGGGTGGAAATCAGCCCCAGCATTTT.

The J gene is TRBJ2-1, the V gene TRBV3-1, with D unclear. Per the germline V gene, CDR1 is LGHDT and CDR2 is YNNKEL (reference sequence). The V gene lost 0 bases and the J gene lost 2 bases, with 8 bases spanning the gap. This CDR3 has 15 residues. The CDR3 spells CASSQDLAAYNEQFF. In DNA form, the CDR3 reads TGTGCCAGCAGCCAAGATCTGGCAGCCTACAATGAGCAGTTCTTC.

CDR3 bases: TGTGCCAGCAGCTTGGGAGGGTTTCAGCCCCAGCATTTT. It translates to CASSLGGFQPQHF. The J gene is TRBJ1-5, the V gene TRBV5-6; D remains unclear. CDR3 length equals 13 residues. The V gene lost 0 bases and the J gene lost 6 bases, with 7 bases spanning the gap. Germline V gene sequence: CDR1 SGHDT, CDR2 YYEEEE. Full variable domain (rest looked up from reference TRBV5-6 and TRBJ1-5): DAGVTQSPTHLIKTRGQQVTLRCSPKSGHDTVSWYQQALGQGPQFIFQYYEEEERQRGNFPDRFSGHQFPNYSSELNVNALLLGDSALYLCASSLGGFQPQHFGDGTRLSIL.

V usage is TRBV30 and J usage is TRBJ2-5; D remains ambiguous. This CDR3 comprises 12 residues. In germline, CDR1 is GTSNPN, CDR2 SVGIG (reference sequence). Trimming removed 0 bases from V and 5 bases from J, with 7 bases in between. This CDR3 is CAWSVAVETQYF. The CDR3 nucleotides read TGTGCCTGGAGTGTTGCAGTGGAGACCCAGTACTTC.

The V call is TRBV11-2, the J call TRBJ1-1; possible D gene TRBD1, 5 bases. From germline, CDR1 is SGHAT and CDR2 FQNNGV. The CDR3 has 11 amino acids. V was shortened by 8 bases and J by 7 bases, with 11 bases between the two germline ends. In DNA form, the CDR3 reads TGTGCCAGCGCCAGAGGACATGAAGCTTTCTTT. This codes for CASARGHEAFF.

The V gene is TRBV9, the J gene TRBJ2-1, with no clear D. Looked up from germline, CDR1 is SGDLS and CDR2 is YYNGEE. CDR3 length: 14 amino acids. Trimming took 5 bases from V and 0 from J, leaving 9 bases between them. The CDR3: CASSPVGSYNEQFF. The CDR3 coding sequence is TGTGCCAGCAGTCCAGTGGGCTCCTACAATGAGCAGTTCTTC.

This clonotype was observed a single time. The chain has TRBV6-2 or TRBV6-3 and TRBJ2-6; perhaps D is TRBD1 or TRBD2 (5 bases each). Trimming cost V 4 bases and J 0 bases, with 10 bases left between them. This CDR3 has 16 amino acids. Per germline, CDR1 MNHEY and CDR2 SVGEGT. The CDR3 region has the DNA TGTGCCAGCAGTTCCGGGGCAGACTCTGGGGCCAACGTCCTGACTTTC. This codes for CASSSGADSGANVLTF.